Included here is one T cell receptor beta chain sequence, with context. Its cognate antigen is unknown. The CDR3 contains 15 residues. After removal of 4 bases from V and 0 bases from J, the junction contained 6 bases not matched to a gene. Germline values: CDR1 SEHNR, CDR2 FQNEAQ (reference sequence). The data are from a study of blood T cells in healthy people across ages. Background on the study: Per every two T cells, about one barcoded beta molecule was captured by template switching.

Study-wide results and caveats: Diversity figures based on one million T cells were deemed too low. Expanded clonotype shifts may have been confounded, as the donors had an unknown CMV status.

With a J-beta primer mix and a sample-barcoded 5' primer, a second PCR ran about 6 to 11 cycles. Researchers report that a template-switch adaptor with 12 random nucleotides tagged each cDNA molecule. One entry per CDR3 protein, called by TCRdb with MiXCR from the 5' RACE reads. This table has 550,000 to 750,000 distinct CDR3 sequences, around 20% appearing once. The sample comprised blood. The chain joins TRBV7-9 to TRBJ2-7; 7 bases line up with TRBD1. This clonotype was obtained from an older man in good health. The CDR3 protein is CASSSTGISSYEQYF. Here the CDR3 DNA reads TGTGCCAGCAGCTCGACAGGGATAAGCTCCTACGAGCAGTACTTC.